These 23 T cell receptor beta chains originate from one sample sequenced in a study of T cells expressing NK-cell markers. Reprocessing the 5' RACE reads, TCRdb reports a single entry for every CDR3 protein and omits DNA. In all, the sample yields more than 90,000 distinct CDR3 sequences. The source material was blood T cells: a sorted CD56 or NKG2C T cell subset, CD4+ or CD8+ T cells, or bulk PBMC T cells (not recorded which). Receptor source: a woman aged 18 to 75 in good health.

The V gene is TRBV28, the J gene TRBJ2-2. In germline, CDR1 is MDHEN, CDR2 SYDVKM. The CDR3 is 14 residues long. The CDR3 here is CASSFRVLTGELFF.

The CDR3 reads CASSQAGGLNSPLHF. This chain joins TRBV3-1 and TRBJ1-6. The germline CDR1 and CDR2 sequences are LGHDT and YNNKEL (reference sequence). The CDR3 has 15 amino acids.

The chain recombines TRBV4-3 with TRBJ2-1; checking the TCRdb D call of TRBD2 is not possible without DNA. The germline CDR1 and CDR2 sequences are LGHNA and YSLEER. This CDR3 is 17 amino acids long. The CDR3 region is CASSQDPTSGGRNEQFF.

The chain employs TRBV7-9 and TRBJ1-2. This CDR3 is built from 14 residues. The germline gives CDR1 SEHNR, CDR2 FQNEAQ (reference sequence). CDR3 sequence: CASSLGRATGGYTF.

The rearrangement links TRBV29-1 to TRBJ2-3; the TCRdb D gene call, TRBD1, has no DNA to confirm it. There are 13 residues in the CDR3. Germline V gene sequence: CDR1 SQVTM, CDR2 ANQGSEA. CDR3 residues: CSVTGVGTDTQYF.

The chain has TRBV12-3 or TRBV12-4 and TRBJ1-1; the D gene TCRdb calls, TRBD1, cannot be checked with no DNA. CDR3 size: 14 residues. The CDR3 loop reads CASSLGQGRADAFF.

The J gene is TRBJ2-1, the V gene TRBV12-3 or TRBV12-4. The CDR3 has 12 residues. This chain's CDR3 is CASTVIWHEQFF.

The chain has TRBV4-3 and TRBJ2-7. This CDR3 comprises 15 residues. Germline V gene lookup returns CDR1 LGHNA and CDR2 YSLEER. CDR3 loop: CASSQEFLGSYEQYF.

The chain uses TRBV4-1 and TRBJ2-3; TCRdb names TRBD2, which stays unverified in the absence of DNA. CDR1 is MGHRA, CDR2 YSYEKL, per germline. The CDR3 is 15 residues long. The CDR3 loop reads CASSHPGLALDTQYF.

The rearrangement links TRBV12-3 or TRBV12-4 to TRBJ1-4. The CDR3 consists of 14 residues. The CDR3 here is CASTWALTNEKLFF.

This rearrangement joins TRBV4-1 to TRBJ2-1. In germline, CDR1 is MGHRA, CDR2 YSYEKL. The CDR3 extends over 17 amino acids. The CDR3 loop is CASSQQELASPTNEQFF.

CDR3 amino acids: CSAQGLAPRTDTQYF. The chain recombines TRBV20-1 with TRBJ2-3; the D call of TRBD2 rests on TCRdb alone, since no DNA is present to check it. Germline V lookup: CDR1 DFQATT, CDR2 SNEGSKA (reference sequence). This CDR3 is 15 amino acids long.

The rearrangement links TRBV10-3 to TRBJ2-1; the TRBD2 assignment by TCRdb is unverifiable without DNA. There are 13 residues in the CDR3. Germline CDR1 and CDR2: ENHRY and SYGVKD. CDR3 sequence reads: CAISEPSPEEQFF.

The gene calls are TRBV7-3 and TRBJ2-1; the TRBD2 assignment by TCRdb is unverifiable without DNA. CDR3 length: 15 amino acids. Germline loops: CDR1 SGHTA, CDR2 FQGTGA. This CDR3 reads CASSMSGGAHNEQFF.

The J gene is TRBJ1-5, the V gene TRBV19; TCRdb designates TRBD1, a call that cannot be tested without DNA. Germline assignment: CDR1 LNHDA and CDR2 SQIVND (reference sequence). The CDR3 spans 13 residues. CDR3 sequence reads: CASTGQGSQPQHF.

The rearrangement uses TRBV24-1 and TRBJ2-5; TCRdb indicates TRBD1, and absent DNA this call remains unverified. The CDR3 loop spans 16 amino acids. CDR1 and CDR2 (germline): KGHDR, SFDVKD. CDR3 in amino acids: CATSDPSTGVQETQYF.

The rearrangement uses TRBV25-1 and TRBJ2-2; checking the TCRdb D call of TRBD1 is not possible without DNA. Germline lookup yields CDR1 MGHDK and CDR2 SYGVNS. This CDR3 is built from 14 residues. This CDR3 reads CASNPETNTGELFF.

The rearrangement joins TRBV5-1 to TRBJ1-5; the TRBD1 assignment by TCRdb is unverifiable without DNA. This CDR3 is built from 16 residues. Germline assignment: CDR1 SGHRS and CDR2 YFSETQ. The CDR3 sequence is CASSPTGPEGNQPQHF.

This chain links TRBV18 with TRBJ2-1; the D gene TCRdb calls, TRBD1, cannot be checked with no DNA. CDR3 length: 15 residues. Germline CDR1 is KGHSH and CDR2 is LQKENI. The CDR3: CASSAGQATYNEQFF.

V is TRBV13 and J is TRBJ2-2; TCRdb proposes TRBD2, but this gene call is untestable without DNA. Germline values: CDR1 PRHDT, CDR2 FYEKMQ (reference sequence). The CDR3 is 16 amino acids. The CDR3 sequence is CASSAIAGPVTGELFF. The full variable domain, with the rest looked up from reference TRBV13 and TRBJ2-2, is AAGVIQSPRHLIKEKRETATLKCYPIPRHDTVYWYQQGPGQDPQFLISFYEKMQSDKGSIPDRFSAQQFSDYHSELNMSSLELGDSALYFCASSAIAGPVTGELFFGEGSRLTVL.

V and J are TRBV28 and TRBJ2-3; the D call of TRBD2 rests on TCRdb alone, since no DNA is present to check it. Per the germline V gene, CDR1 is MDHEN and CDR2 is SYDVKM. The length of the CDR3 is 16 residues. CDR3 amino acids: CASHRTSGRVTDTQYF.

The rearrangement links TRBV24-1 to TRBJ2-1; TCRdb calls TRBD2, which cannot be checked without DNA. The germline CDR1 and CDR2 sequences are KGHDR and SFDVKD. There are 15 residues in the CDR3. CDR3 in amino acids: CATSDVTSGNNEQFF.

This chain connects TRBV27 to TRBJ2-1; TCRdb's D call of TRBD1 is untestable without DNA. Germline-derived CDR1 and CDR2 are MNHEY and SMNVEV (reference sequence). The CDR3 is made up of 16 amino acids. The CDR3 region is CASSSFQGQSYNEQFF.